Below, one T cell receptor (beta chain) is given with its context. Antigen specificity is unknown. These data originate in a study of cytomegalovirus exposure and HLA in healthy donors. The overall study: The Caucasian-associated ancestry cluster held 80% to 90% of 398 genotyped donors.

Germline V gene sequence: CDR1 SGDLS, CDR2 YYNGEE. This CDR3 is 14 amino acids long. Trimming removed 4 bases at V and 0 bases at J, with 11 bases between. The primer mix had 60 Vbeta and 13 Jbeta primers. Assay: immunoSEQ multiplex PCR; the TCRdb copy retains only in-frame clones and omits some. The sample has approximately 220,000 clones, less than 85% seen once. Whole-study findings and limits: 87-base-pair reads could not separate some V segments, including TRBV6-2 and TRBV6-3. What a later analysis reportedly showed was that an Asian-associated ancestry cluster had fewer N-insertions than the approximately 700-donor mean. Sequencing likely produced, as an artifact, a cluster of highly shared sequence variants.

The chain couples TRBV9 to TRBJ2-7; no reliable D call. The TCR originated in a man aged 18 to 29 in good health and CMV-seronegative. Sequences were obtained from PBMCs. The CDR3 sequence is CASSPTGSSYEQYF. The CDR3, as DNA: TGTGCCAGCAGCCCGACTGGCAGCTCCTACGAGCAGTACTTC.